The 17 T cell receptor beta chains below were found in one sample sequenced in a study of cytomegalovirus exposure and HLA in healthy donors. PCR involved 60 Vbeta and 13 Jbeta primers. The protocol was immunoSEQ multiplex PCR, while the TCRdb copy is restricted to in-frame clones and leaves out a portion. Among about 100,000 clones listed, around three quarters were seen once. The specimen sequenced was PBMCs. The receptors derive from a female donor in good health and CMV-seropositive.

J is TRBJ2-3 and V is TRBV5-1, with D perhaps TRBD2 (7 bases). The germline V and J ends were trimmed by 0 bases and 5 bases, with 13 bases remaining between them. This CDR3 is built from 15 residues. Germline values: CDR1 SGHRS, CDR2 YFSETQ. The DNA of the CDR3 is TGCGCCAGCAGCTTGGCCGGGGGGCATGAAGATACGCAGTATTTT. Protein: CASSLAGGHEDTQYF.

The rearrangement joins TRBV6-1 to TRBJ2-5; D not resolved. The germline CDR1 and CDR2 sequences are MNHNS and SASEGT. This CDR3 comprises 11 residues. V was trimmed by 5 bases and J by 7 bases, leaving 8 bases between them. In DNA, the CDR3 is TGTGCCAGCAGTTCTCTAGGGACCCAGTACTTC. Protein sequence: CASSSLGTQYF.

This sequence joins TRBV19 and TRBJ2-1; TRBD1 might be the D (6 bases). Germline CDR1 reads LNHDA; CDR2 reads SQIVND (reference sequence). This CDR3 contains 15 residues. Trimming removed 1 base from V and 5 bases from J, with 12 bases in between. The CDR3 DNA is TGTGCCAGTAGTATAGTACAGGGCCCAAACAATGAGCAGTTCTTC. It encodes CASSIVQGPNNEQFF.

The chain uses TRBV11-2 and TRBJ1-2; D is possibly TRBD1 (5 bases). Germline V lookup: CDR1 SGHAT, CDR2 FQNNGV. The CDR3 runs to 14 residues. V lost 3 bases and J 3 bases, leaving 11 bases between the germline ends. The CDR3 reads CASSLEGTHYGYTF. DNA of the CDR3: TGTGCCAGCAGCTTGGAGGGGACTCACTATGGCTACACCTTC. Combining the CDR3 with reference TRBV11-2 and TRBJ1-2 gives the whole variable domain EAGVAQSPRYKIIEKRQSVAFWCNPISGHATLYWYQQILGQGPKLLIQFQNNGVVDDSQLPKDRFSAERLKGVDSTLKIQPAKLEDSAVYLCASSLEGTHYGYTFGSGTRLTVV.

This rearrangement joins TRBV29-1 to TRBJ2-5, with TRBD2 matching 15 bases. CDR1 is SQVTM, CDR2 ANQGSEA, per germline. The CDR3 is 14 amino acids. V was pared by 6 bases and J by 7 bases, with 6 bases of the junction left unmatched. The CDR3 reads CSVGLAGGSGTQYF. Written as DNA, the CDR3 is TGCAGCGTCGGACTAGCGGGAGGGTCGGGGACCCAGTACTTC.

The rearrangement uses TRBV10-2 and TRBJ2-7; D is possibly TRBD2 (6 bases). The CDR3 is 14 residues long. The germline V gene has CDR1 WSHSY and CDR2 SAAADI. Trimming pared 7 bases from V and 7 bases from J, leaving 20 bases between. The CDR3 DNA reads TGCGCCAGCAAGCAGGCGGGACCCGCCGTGGAGCAGTACTTC. This encodes CASKQAGPAVEQYF.

The chain carries TRBV19 and TRBJ1-2; 7 positions agree with TRBD1. CDR3 length: 11 amino acids. The junction had 2 bases not matched to a gene; V was cut back by 6 bases and J by 7 bases. CDR1 and CDR2 (germline): LNHDA, SQIVND (reference sequence). The CDR3 reads CASRDRVGYTF. Here the CDR3 DNA reads TGTGCCAGTAGAGACAGGGTTGGCTACACCTTC.

This rearrangement joins TRBV15 to TRBJ2-1, with D possibly matching TRBD2 (7 bases). V lost 5 bases, J lost 14 bases, and 19 bases lay in between. The CDR3 loop spans 13 amino acids. Germline CDR1 and CDR2: LNHNV and YYDKDF (reference sequence). The DNA for the CDR3 is TGTGCCACCAGCGGGAGGGGGACCCAGGGGAAGTTCTTC. It encodes CATSGRGTQGKFF.

Turning to this clone: Other DNA sequences within the sample encode an identical CDR3. The genes are TRBV5-1 and TRBJ1-1; 8 positions match TRBD1. There are 13 residues in the CDR3. The J segment lost 10 bases and the V segment lost 4 bases, leaving 9 bases of the junction unmatched. Germline loops: CDR1 SGHRS, CDR2 YFSETQ. CDR3 residues: CASSSFGQGRAFF. DNA of the CDR3: TGCGCCAGCAGCAGTTTCGGACAGGGAAGAGCTTTCTTT.

J is TRBJ2-2 and V is TRBV7-9; tentatively, D is TRBD2 (6 bases). Germline V lookup: CDR1 SEHNR, CDR2 FQNEAQ (reference sequence). The CDR3 sequence is 15 residues long. V was trimmed by 5 bases and J by 1 base, leaving 11 bases between them. In DNA, the CDR3 is TGTGCCAGCAGCCCCGGGACTTTGAACACCGGGGAGCTGTTTTTT. Translating it yields CASSPGTLNTGELFF.

By share, this clone ranks as medium-sized (0.01 to 0.1%). The chain recombines TRBV6-1 with TRBJ2-7, with TRBD1 as a possible D gene (5 bases). Germline CDR1 and CDR2: MNHNS and SASEGT. V lost 10 bases and J 0 bases, leaving 16 bases between the germline ends. This CDR3 spans 14 amino acids. The CDR3 coding sequence is TGTGCCACCGCAACAGGCGATCGCTCCTACGAGCAGTACTTC. Encoded protein: CATATGDRSYEQYF.

This chain uses TRBV12-5 with TRBJ2-2, with D unclear. This CDR3 comprises 11 residues. Deletions cut 4 bases from V and 10 bases from J, with 7 bases between. Germline V gives CDR1 LGHNT, CDR2 FRNRAP. The DNA of the CDR3 is TGTGCTAGTGGTTCCACAACGGAGCTGTTTTTT. As protein: CASGSTTELFF.

This clone came up a few times. The chain has TRBV27 and TRBJ2-3, with TRBD2 as a possible D gene (5 bases). The CDR3 runs to 15 residues. The V end was cut by 5 bases, the J end by 2 bases, with 14 bases between. Germline V gene lookup returns CDR1 MNHEY and CDR2 SMNVEV (reference sequence). The chain's CDR3 is CASSEGSYTTDTQYF. The CDR3 region has the DNA TGTGCCAGCAGTGAGGGTAGCTATACCACAGATACGCAGTATTTT.

For the CDR3, the DNA is TGTGCCAGCAGCTTGGACAGGGGTAATGCCTACGAGCAGTACTTC. Translation gives CASSLDRGNAYEQYF. The chain joins TRBV5-5 to TRBJ2-7, with TRBD1 matching over 7 bases. Germline CDR1 reads SGHKS; CDR2 reads YYEKEE (reference sequence). V shed 0 bases and J 2 bases; nucleotides not matched to a gene: 5. CDR3 size: 15 residues.

This chain joins TRBV15 and TRBJ1-2, with 8 bases that match TRBD1. J gave up 7 bases and V 0 bases, and 10 bases lay outside the gene matches. CDR1 is LNHNV and CDR2 is YYDKDF in the germline V gene (reference sequence). This CDR3 contains 16 residues. DNA of the CDR3: TGTGCCACCAGCAGAGACATGGACAGGGTAGGGTTTGGCTACACCTTC. This gives the protein CATSRDMDRVGFGYTF. The variable domain in full, with the rest retrieved from reference TRBV15 and TRBJ1-2, is DAMVIQNPRYQVTQFGKPVTLSCSQTLNHNVMYWYQQKSSQAPKLLFHYYDKDFNNEADTPDNFQSRRPNTSFCFLDIRSPGLGDTAMYLCATSRDMDRVGFGYTFGSGTRLTVV.

In its sample, this clone was seen once. This rearrangement joins TRBV7-9 to TRBJ1-1; TRBD1 might be the D (5 bases). Per the germline V gene, CDR1 is SEHNR and CDR2 is FQNEAQ (reference sequence). V was clipped by 3 bases and J by 6 bases, with 17 bases between them. The CDR3 extends over 15 amino acids. The CDR3 here is CASSFPREGGAEAFF. CDR3 DNA: TGTGCCAGCAGCTTCCCGAGGGAGGGAGGGGCTGAAGCTTTCTTT.

V usage is TRBV7-2 and J usage is TRBJ2-7; 9 positions agree with TRBD1. The CDR3 runs 16 residues. Germline loops: CDR1 SGHTA, CDR2 FQGNSA. The junction had 14 bases not matched to a gene; V was cut back by 6 bases and J by 5 bases. The CDR3 DNA follows: TGTGCCAGCAGTCCCCGCTGGGACAGGGTAAAGAACGAGCAGTACTTC. Translating it yields CASSPRWDRVKNEQYF.